This entry describes one TCR beta chain. The antigen is undetermined. The data derive from a study of shared clonotypes between healthy human individuals. Study-level points and caveats: Compared with memory subsets, naive subsets generally had larger estimated richness. Sampling covered nothing but blood. Tissue TCR repertoires likely differ from those found in blood.

The test was conducted at deep level. The table came from immunoSEQ multiplex PCR; TCRdb's copy has only in-frame clones and leaves some out. The profile shows over a million clones, approximately 97% of them singletons. Naive CD4+ cells were CD45RA-selected; the remaining cells were memory. The receptor's source is a man between 25 and 39 years old in good health. The sequenced sample consisted of naive CD4+ T cells sorted from blood. The subset is: CD45RA+ positively selected.

The CDR3: CASSPQRNGISGNTIYF. CDR3 in DNA: TGTGCCAGCTCACCTCAGCGAAATGGGATCTCTGGAAACACCATATATTTT. The chain links TRBV18 to TRBJ1-3; no clear D. Per the germline V gene, CDR1 is KGHSH and CDR2 is LQKENI. This CDR3 comprises 17 residues. Trimming took 3 bases from V and 0 from J, leaving 15 bases between them.